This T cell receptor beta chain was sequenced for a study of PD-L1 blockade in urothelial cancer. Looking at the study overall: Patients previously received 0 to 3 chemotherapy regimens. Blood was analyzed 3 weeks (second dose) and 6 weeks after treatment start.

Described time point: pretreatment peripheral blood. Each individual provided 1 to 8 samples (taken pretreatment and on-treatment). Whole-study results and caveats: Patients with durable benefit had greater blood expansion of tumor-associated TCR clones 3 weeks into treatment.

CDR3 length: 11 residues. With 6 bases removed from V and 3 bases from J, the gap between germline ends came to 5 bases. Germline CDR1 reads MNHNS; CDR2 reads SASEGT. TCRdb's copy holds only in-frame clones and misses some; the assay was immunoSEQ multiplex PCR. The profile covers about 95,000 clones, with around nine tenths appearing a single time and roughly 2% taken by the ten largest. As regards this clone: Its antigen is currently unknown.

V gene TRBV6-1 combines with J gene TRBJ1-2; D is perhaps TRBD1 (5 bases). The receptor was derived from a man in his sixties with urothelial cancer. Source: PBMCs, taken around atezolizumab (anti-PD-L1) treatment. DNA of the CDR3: TGTGCCAGCAGCAGGGACTATGGCTACACCTTC. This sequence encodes CASSRDYGYTF.